The 11 T cell receptor beta chains below all came from one sample that was sequenced in a study of cytomegalovirus exposure and HLA in healthy donors. PCR involved 60 Vbeta and 13 Jbeta primers. Clones were sequenced by immunoSEQ multiplex PCR, and TCRdb holds only the in-frame ones, with some missing. This table holds 100,000 to 150,000 clones, more than 15% found once. Sample: PBMCs. Every receptor here comes from a female donor in good health and CMV-seropositive.

The chain couples TRBV27 to TRBJ2-7; TRBD1 matches 8 bases. This CDR3 contains 15 residues. The V gene's germline CDR1 is MNHEY and CDR2 SMNVEV (reference sequence). J gave up 0 bases and V 5 bases, and 6 bases lay outside the gene matches. DNA for the CDR3: TGTGCCAGCAGTGAGACAGGGGTGGACTCCTACGAGCAGTACTTC. It yields the protein CASSETGVDSYEQYF.

This clone was detected a few times. The chain carries TRBV28 and TRBJ1-2; the match to TRBD1 covers 7 bases. The CDR3 totals 13 residues. Trimming removed 7 bases from V and 4 bases from J; junction bases left unmatched: 6. CDR1 is MDHEN and CDR2 is SYDVKM in the germline V gene. CDR3 DNA: TGTGCCAGCACCACAGGGGTTGGCTATGGCTACACCTTC. Amino acids: CASTTGVGYGYTF.

The rearrangement uses TRBV7-2 and TRBJ2-5; 10 bases align to TRBD2. J gave up 5 bases and V 5 bases, and 8 bases lay outside the gene matches. The CDR3 is 15 amino acids. Germline V lookup: CDR1 SGHTA, CDR2 FQGNSA. This CDR3 reads CASSLLAGVSETQYF. The CDR3 nucleotides are TGTGCCAGCAGCCTTCTAGCGGGAGTTTCCGAGACCCAGTACTTC.

In its sample, this clone was seen a few times. The rearrangement uses TRBV4-1 and TRBJ2-7, with 14 bases matching TRBD2. The CDR3 sequence is 15 residues long. V lost 2 bases and J lost 5; bases outside the gene matches: 2. Germline CDR1 reads MGHRA; CDR2 reads YSYEKL. The CDR3 DNA sequence: TGCGCCAGCAGCCAACCGGGACTAGCGGGAGACGAGCAGTACTTC. Translating it yields CASSQPGLAGDEQYF.

The chain combines TRBV28 with TRBJ1-1; D is uncertain. This CDR3 is built from 13 residues. Germline V gene sequence: CDR1 MDHEN, CDR2 SYDVKM. Between the trimmed V and J ends, which lost 10 bases and 6 bases, there was a span of 18 bases. The CDR3 spells CATHRGSPAEAFF. The CDR3 DNA follows: TGTGCCACTCATCGCGGGAGTCCGGCTGAAGCTTTCTTT.

The rearrangement uses TRBV11-2 and TRBJ2-2, with 15 bases aligning to TRBD2. CDR1 is SGHAT, CDR2 FQNNGV, per germline. V lost 5 bases and J lost 2; bases outside the gene matches: 3. The CDR3 has 17 amino acids. CDR3 DNA: TGTGCCAGCAGCCTGGGACTAGCGGGGGGAAACACCGGGGAGCTGTTTTTT. It encodes CASSLGLAGGNTGELFF.

This clone was recorded a few times. This rearrangement joins TRBV10-3 to TRBJ2-3; TRBD2 might be the D (6 bases). Germline V gene data show CDR1 as ENHRY and CDR2 as SYGVKD. The V gene lost 1 base and the J gene lost 2 bases, with 10 bases spanning the gap. The CDR3 is 15 amino acids. This chain's CDR3 is CAISEYGGSTDTQYF. The CDR3 DNA reads TGTGCCATCAGTGAGTATGGGGGGTCCACAGATACGCAGTATTTT.

This clone was observed a few times. The chain employs TRBV7-2 and TRBJ1-5, with D possibly being TRBD1 (5 bases). V was clipped by 4 bases and J by 3 bases, with 7 bases between them. Germline V lookup: CDR1 SGHTA, CDR2 FQGNSA. The length of the CDR3 is 13 residues. CDR3 loop: CASSSDINQPQHF. The CDR3 region has the DNA TGTGCCAGCAGCTCGGACATCAATCAGCCCCAGCATTTT.

This clone was counted only a few times. The J gene is TRBJ1-2, the V gene TRBV9; D unresolved. CDR3 length: 12 residues. Trimming took off 1 base at V and 8 bases at J, with 9 bases between the two ends. Germline CDR1 reads SGDLS; CDR2 reads YYNGEE. The CDR3 nucleotides are TGTGCCAGCAGCGTAACGGGGTACGGCTACACCTTC. It translates to CASSVTGYGYTF.

Only a few counts were recorded for this clone. This rearrangement joins TRBV29-1 to TRBJ2-3; D is unclear. Germline assignment: CDR1 SQVTM and CDR2 ANQGSEA. V lost 4 bases and J 2 bases, leaving 7 bases between the germline ends. This CDR3 contains 12 residues. In DNA, the CDR3 is TGCAGCGTTGTATGGGCCACAGATACGCAGTATTTT. Residues: CSVVWATDTQYF.

This clone was seen more than once but under ten times. A read error may account for a junction end that differs from germline. CDR3 residues: CASRLGTSGGNEQFF. The CDR3, as DNA: TGTGCCAGCAGGTTAGGGACTAGCGGGGGGAATGAGCAGTTCTTC. The chain has TRBV7-9 and TRBJ2-1, with TRBD2 identical over 15 bases. In germline, CDR1 is SEHNR, CDR2 FQNEAQ (reference sequence). CDR3 length: 15 residues.